The rows below give T cell receptor beta chains drawn from one sample of a study of PD-L1 blockade in urothelial cancer. Using immunoSEQ multiplex PCR, the repertoire was profiled, and TCRdb retains in-frame clones only, with some absent. The table has tens of thousands of clones, almost 90% seen once. This material consisted of PBMCs, taken around atezolizumab (anti-PD-L1) treatment. The receptors were gathered from a man aged 55-75 years with urothelial cancer. The CDR3 runs from the conserved cysteine through the conserved F or W. Fields, in order: D gene, clone size, V gene, J gene, CDR3 protein, CDR3 DNA. The D gene is left open where the match is weak. The size field is filled for only some rows; it gives once, few, many or a size class.

d_call: TRBD2; clone_size: -; v_call: TRBV7-2; j_call: TRBJ2-7; cdr3_aa: CASSFGGGPLGYEQYF; cdr3_nt: TGTGCCAGCAGCTTCGGGGGAGGGCCGCTGGGGTACGAGCAGTACTTC
d_call: TRBD1; clone_size: -; v_call: TRBV5-1; j_call: TRBJ2-2; cdr3_aa: CASSLRTGGDTGELFF; cdr3_nt: TGCGCCAGCAGCTTGAGGACAGGGGGCGACACCGGGGAGCTGTTTTTT
d_call: TRBD2; clone_size: -; v_call: TRBV5-1; j_call: TRBJ2-1; cdr3_aa: CASTGTSGRSSYNEQFF; cdr3_nt: TGCGCCAGCACTGGGACTAGCGGAAGGAGCTCCTACAATGAGCAGTTCTTC
d_call: TRBD1; clone_size: -; v_call: TRBV6-5; j_call: TRBJ1-2; cdr3_aa: CASREPGQGYGYTF; cdr3_nt: TGTGCCAGCAGGGAGCCGGGACAGGGTTATGGCTACACCTTC
d_call: -; clone_size: -; v_call: TRBV29-1; j_call: TRBJ2-3; cdr3_aa: CSHSPGTDTQYF; cdr3_nt: TGCAGCCATTCCCCGGGTACAGATACGCAGTATTTT
d_call: TRBD1; clone_size: -; v_call: TRBV4-2; j_call: TRBJ2-3; cdr3_aa: CASSQGLTGTGDTDTQYF; cdr3_nt: TGTGCCAGCAGCCAAGGGCTCACCGGGACAGGGGATACAGATACGCAGTATTTT
d_call: TRBD2; clone_size: -; v_call: TRBV7-2; j_call: TRBJ2-3; cdr3_aa: CASSPWTSSSTDTQYF; cdr3_nt: TGTGCCAGCAGCCCGTGGACTAGCTCTAGCACAGATACGCAGTATTTT
d_call: -; clone_size: -; v_call: TRBV5-6; j_call: TRBJ2-7; cdr3_aa: CASSLGGQGIFYEQYF; cdr3_nt: TGTGCCAGCAGCTTGGGAGGCCAGGGTATTTTCTACGAGCAGTACTTC
d_call: -; clone_size: -; v_call: TRBV5-1; j_call: TRBJ1-1; cdr3_aa: CASSEGQSTEAFF; cdr3_nt: TGCGCCAGCAGCGAGGGACAAAGCACTGAAGCTTTCTTT
d_call: TRBD2; clone_size: -; v_call: TRBV28; j_call: TRBJ2-1; cdr3_aa: CASSPNTSGRVAFF; cdr3_nt: TGTGCCAGCAGTCCTAACACTAGCGGGAGGGTGGCGTTCTTC
d_call: -; clone_size: few; v_call: TRBV4-1; j_call: TRBJ1-2; cdr3_aa: CASSPTGANYGYTF; cdr3_nt: TGCGCCAGCAGCCCCACGGGAGCTAACTATGGCTACACCTTC
d_call: -; clone_size: -; v_call: TRBV4-3; j_call: TRBJ1-2; cdr3_aa: CASSQETNRDDYGYTF; cdr3_nt: TGCGCCAGCAGCCAAGAGACTAACAGGGATGACTATGGCTACACCTTC
d_call: TRBD1; clone_size: -; v_call: TRBV5-1; j_call: TRBJ2-7; cdr3_aa: CASSLDRGLGEQYF; cdr3_nt: TGCGCCAGCAGCCTCGACAGGGGGCTCGGAGAGCAGTACTTC
d_call: TRBD1; clone_size: -; v_call: TRBV2; j_call: TRBJ2-1; cdr3_aa: CASSDAGQGAGNEQFF; cdr3_nt: TGTGCCAGCAGTGATGCGGGACAGGGGGCTGGTAATGAGCAGTTCTTC
d_call: -; clone_size: -; v_call: TRBV7-2; j_call: TRBJ1-3; cdr3_aa: CASSQTATGNTIYF; cdr3_nt: TGTGCCAGCAGCCAGACAGCGACTGGAAACACCATATATTTT
d_call: -; clone_size: -; v_call: TRBV9; j_call: TRBJ2-3; cdr3_aa: CASRPDTGFRGDTQYF; cdr3_nt: TGTGCCAGCAGACCCGATACAGGGTTTAGAGGCGATACGCAGTATTTT
d_call: TRBD1; clone_size: -; v_call: TRBV5-4; j_call: TRBJ2-7; cdr3_aa: CASSFGTDVYEQYF; cdr3_nt: TGTGCCAGCAGCTTCGGGACAGACGTTTACGAGCAGTACTTC
d_call: -; clone_size: -; v_call: TRBV18; j_call: TRBJ1-2; cdr3_aa: CASSPQRGSIFHGYTF; cdr3_nt: TGTGCCAGCTCACCACAGCGAGGGTCGATATTCCATGGCTACACCTTC
d_call: -; clone_size: -; v_call: TRBV29-1; j_call: TRBJ2-3; cdr3_aa: CSDKDTSTTDTQYF; cdr3_nt: TGCAGCGACAAAGACACCTCGACGACAGATACGCAGTATTTT
d_call: -; clone_size: -; v_call: TRBV15; j_call: TRBJ1-1; cdr3_aa: CATSYGSNTEAFF; cdr3_nt: TGTGCCACCAGCTACGGTTCGAACACTGAAGCTTTCTTT
d_call: TRBD1; clone_size: -; v_call: TRBV19; j_call: TRBJ1-4; cdr3_aa: CASSTIGVGTGDEKLFF; cdr3_nt: TGTGCCAGTAGCACAATAGGGGTCGGGACAGGGGATGAAAAACTGTTTTTT
d_call: TRBD2; clone_size: -; v_call: TRBV27; j_call: TRBJ2-3; cdr3_aa: CASSFWSSGSDTQYF; cdr3_nt: TGTGCCAGCAGTTTTTGGTCTAGCGGATCAGATACGCAGTATTTT
d_call: -; clone_size: -; v_call: TRBV6-5; j_call: TRBJ2-3; cdr3_aa: CASRTGTDTQYF; cdr3_nt: TGTGCCAGCAGAACAGGGACAGATACGCAGTATTTT
d_call: -; clone_size: -; v_call: TRBV6-6; j_call: TRBJ1-3; cdr3_aa: CASLRDPGNTIYF; cdr3_nt: TGTGCCAGCCTCAGGGATCCTGGAAACACCATATATTTT
d_call: TRBD1; clone_size: few; v_call: TRBV9; j_call: TRBJ1-1; cdr3_aa: CASSARRDRGSTEAFF; cdr3_nt: TGTGCCAGCAGCGCAAGAAGGGACAGGGGATCCACTGAAGCTTTCTTT
d_call: TRBD1; clone_size: -; v_call: TRBV28; j_call: TRBJ1-3; cdr3_aa: CASNTGGAGNTIYF; cdr3_nt: TGTGCCAGCAATACAGGGGGGGCTGGAAACACCATATATTTT